Listed below are T cell receptor beta chains from one sample, sequenced in a study of regulatory T cells in long-lasting Graves disease. TCRdb reprocessed the multiplex PCR reads via MiXCR and lists one record per CDR3 protein. The table has 360,000 or so distinct CDR3 sequences, approximately 10% seen once. A further study also used this sample, focusing on T cells in Graves' hyperthyroidism and ophthalmopathy.

Sequencing used peripheral blood mononuclear cells (PBMCs), obtained at new diagnosis, from a patient treated with antithyroid drugs. The receptors originated from a woman younger than 30 with Graves disease. CDR3s include the opening cysteine and the closing phenylalanine or tryptophan. D genes are given only for firm matches. Only some rows state a clone size, as once, few, many or a class for expanded clones.

CDR3 DNA | CDR3 protein | V gene | clone size | D gene | J gene
TGTGCCACCAGCTTGTCGGACAGGAGCTATGGCTACACCTTC | CATSLSDRSYGYTF | TRBV15 | many | TRBD1 | TRBJ1-2
TGCAGCGTCCTCACCCCGGGCTTGGTGGCCAAAAACATTCAGTACTTC | CSVLTPGLVAKNIQYF | TRBV29-1 | . | . | TRBJ2-4
TGTGCCAGCAGTGGGGGGGGTGAGGGTTCACCCCTCCACTTT | CASSGGGEGSPLHF | TRBV25-1 | few | . | TRBJ1-6
TGTGCCAGCAGCCAAGATGCAGTAGGGGGCCACCAAGAGACCCAGTACTTC | CASSQDAVGGHQETQYF | TRBV4-2 | . | TRBD1 | TRBJ2-5
TGTGCCAGCAGCCTCCCGGGAGGTGAGCAGTTCTTC | CASSLPGGEQFF | TRBV28 | many | TRBD2 | TRBJ2-1
TGTGCCAGCAGCTTCTTGGCGTGGGGACAGGGTGAAGCTTTCTTT | CASSFLAWGQGEAFF | TRBV7-8 | many | TRBD1 | TRBJ1-1
TGTGCCAGCAGTTTTGAAGGGGTCAACTCCTACGAGCAGTACTTC | CASSFEGVNSYEQYF | TRBV27 | many | . | TRBJ2-7
TGTGCCAGCAGTTTAGAGACCTCTCAGGGGTATGGCTACACCTTC | CASSLETSQGYGYTF | TRBV12-3/TRBV12-4 | . | . | TRBJ1-2
TGCAGCGCAGCTGGTACCTACGAGCAGTACTTC | CSAAGTYEQYF | TRBV20-1 | once | . | TRBJ2-7
TGCGCCAGCAGCTTACACGGACTAGCGGGGCCTCCCTACAATGAGCAGTTCTTC | CASSLHGLAGPPYNEQFF | TRBV5-1 | few | TRBD2 | TRBJ2-1
TGCAGTGCTAGATTGATTACGGCCGGGGGGCGAACTGAAGCTTTCTTT | CSARLITAGGRTEAFF | TRBV20-1 | many | . | TRBJ1-1
TGTGCCAGCAGTTACGACAGGGTTCATAGCAATCAGCCCCAGCATTTT | CASSYDRVHSNQPQHF | TRBV6-5 | many | TRBD1 | TRBJ1-5
TGTGCCAGCAGCTTAGTGAGGGGGGGCCATTCACCCCTCCACTTT | CASSLVRGGHSPLHF | TRBV7-6 | . | . | TRBJ1-6
TGTGCCATCAGTGAGGGTGGTAGCGGGGGATCAGATACGCAGTATTTT | CAISEGGSGGSDTQYF | TRBV10-3 | . | TRBD2 | TRBJ2-3
TGCGCCAGCAGCTTGGAGGATCGTCGCCCACAGAACAGCAACTATGGCTACACCTTC | CASSLEDRRPQNSNYGYTF | TRBV5-1 | few | . | TRBJ1-2
TGTGCCAGCAGTTTATGGTCAGGGGGAGGACAGCCCCAGCATTTT | CASSLWSGGGQPQHF | TRBV27 | many | TRBD1 | TRBJ1-5
TGTGCCAGCAGCGTGCTGGGACAGGGGATCTACGAGCAGTACTTC | CASSVLGQGIYEQYF | TRBV7-2 | many | TRBD1 | TRBJ2-7
TGTGCCAGCAGCTTAGCCTCTAATCGCCCAGATACGCAGTATTTT | CASSLASNRPDTQYF | TRBV7-9 | many | . | TRBJ2-3
TGTGCCAGCAACCTCGTCAACACTGAAGCTTTCTTT | CASNLVNTEAFF | TRBV7-9 | few | . | TRBJ1-1
TGTGCCAGCAGCTTGGCTAGGACTAGCTCCTACGAGCAGTACTTC | CASSLARTSSYEQYF | TRBV5-6 | few | TRBD2 | TRBJ2-7
TGTGCCAGCAGCCGCACCTACGAGTCTACTAACTATGGCTACACCTTC | CASSRTYESTNYGYTF | TRBV4-2 | . | . | TRBJ1-2
TGTGCCAGCAGCCTAGAGGGGGTCCGGGAGCTGTTTTTT | CASSLEGVRELFF | TRBV7-3 | few | . | TRBJ2-2
TGCGCCAGCAGACTGACAGGCCCGATACGAACCTTTAAATATGGCTACACCTTC | CASRLTGPIRTFKYGYTF | TRBV5-1 | many | . | TRBJ1-2
TGCGCCAGCAGTCCTCGACAACCCTTAACCACTGAAGCTTTCTTT | CASSPRQPLTTEAFF | TRBV5-1 | . | . | TRBJ1-1
TGCGCCAGCAGCCAAGATTCGGGTACAGGGTCTGAAGCTTTCTTT | CASSQDSGTGSEAFF | TRBV4-3 | . | . | TRBJ1-1
TGTGCCACGGGTTGGACTAGCGGTCACAATGAGCAGTTCTTC | CATGWTSGHNEQFF | TRBV10-3 | . | TRBD2 | TRBJ2-1
TGTGCCACCAGTGATCGTGGCCAACGGACTGAAGCTTTCTTT | CATSDRGQRTEAFF | TRBV24-1 | many | . | TRBJ1-1
TGCGCCAGCAGCCTGGCCGGGACTGCGCCGACCCGAAGACAGTTCTTC | CASSLAGTAPTRRQFF | TRBV5-1 | many | . | TRBJ2-1
TGTGCCAGCTCACCACGGCCCGTATTTCCCGGGGGCTACAATGAGCAGTTCTTC | CASSPRPVFPGGYNEQFF | TRBV18 | many | . | TRBJ2-1
TGTGCCAGCAGCGTTTCCCGGCAGCGGGAGTACAATGAGCAGTTCTTC | CASSVSRQREYNEQFF | TRBV9 | many | TRBD2 | TRBJ2-1
TGTGCCATCCAACAAGGACAGGGGCCCCACACTGAAGCTTTCTTT | CAIQQGQGPHTEAFF | TRBV10-3 | many | TRBD1 | TRBJ1-1
TGTGCCAGCAGTTACCTAGGCCGGAACAATGAGCAGTTCTTC | CASSYLGRNNEQFF | TRBV6-5 | many | . | TRBJ2-1
TGTGCCAGCAGCGCAACAGGGTTTACACTGAACACTGAAGCTTTCTTT | CASSATGFTLNTEAFF | TRBV9 | many | . | TRBJ1-1